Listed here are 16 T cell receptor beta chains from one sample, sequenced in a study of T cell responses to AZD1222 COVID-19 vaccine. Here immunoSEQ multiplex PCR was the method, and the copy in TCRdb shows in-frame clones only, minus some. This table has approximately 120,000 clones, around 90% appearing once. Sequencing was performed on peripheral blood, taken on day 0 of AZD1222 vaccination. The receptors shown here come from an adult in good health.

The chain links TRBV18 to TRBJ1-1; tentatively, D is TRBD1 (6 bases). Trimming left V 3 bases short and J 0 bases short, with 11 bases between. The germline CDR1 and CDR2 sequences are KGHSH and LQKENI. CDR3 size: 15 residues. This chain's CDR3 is CASSPIQGMNTEAFF. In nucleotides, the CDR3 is TGTGCCAGCTCACCGATACAGGGCATGAACACTGAAGCTTTCTTT.

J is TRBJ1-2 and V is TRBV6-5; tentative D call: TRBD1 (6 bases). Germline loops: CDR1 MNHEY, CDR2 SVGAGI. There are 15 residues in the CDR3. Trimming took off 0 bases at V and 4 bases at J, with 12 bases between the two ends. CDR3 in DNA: TGTGCCAGCAGTTACTCGATGGGGGGCTTCTATGGCTACACCTTC. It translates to CASSYSMGGFYGYTF.

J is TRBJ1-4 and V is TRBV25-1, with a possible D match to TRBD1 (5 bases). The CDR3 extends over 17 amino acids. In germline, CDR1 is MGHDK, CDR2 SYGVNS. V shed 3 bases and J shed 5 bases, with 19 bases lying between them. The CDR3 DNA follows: TGTGCCAGCAGTGACTACTTCCGGGGGGGGGAAAATGAAAAACTGTTTTTT. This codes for CASSDYFRGGENEKLFF.

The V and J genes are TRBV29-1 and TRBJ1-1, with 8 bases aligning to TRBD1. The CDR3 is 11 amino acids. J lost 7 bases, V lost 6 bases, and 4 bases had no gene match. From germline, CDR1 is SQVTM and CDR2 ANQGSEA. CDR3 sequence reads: CSVGQGYEAFF. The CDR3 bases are TGCAGCGTCGGACAGGGATATGAAGCTTTCTTT.

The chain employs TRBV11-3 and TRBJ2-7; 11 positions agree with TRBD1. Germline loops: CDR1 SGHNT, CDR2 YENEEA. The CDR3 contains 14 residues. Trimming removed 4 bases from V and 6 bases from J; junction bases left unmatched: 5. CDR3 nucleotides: TGTGCCAGCAGCTCCTCGGGACAGGGGGGCGAGCAGTACTTC. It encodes CASSSSGQGGEQYF.

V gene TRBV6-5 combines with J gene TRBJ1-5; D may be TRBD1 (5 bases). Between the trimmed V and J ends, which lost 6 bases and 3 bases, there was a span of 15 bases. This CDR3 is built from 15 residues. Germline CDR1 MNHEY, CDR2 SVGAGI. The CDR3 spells CASSPGGRANQPQHF. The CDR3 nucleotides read TGTGCCAGCAGCCCCGGAGGCAGGGCCAATCAGCCCCAGCATTTT.

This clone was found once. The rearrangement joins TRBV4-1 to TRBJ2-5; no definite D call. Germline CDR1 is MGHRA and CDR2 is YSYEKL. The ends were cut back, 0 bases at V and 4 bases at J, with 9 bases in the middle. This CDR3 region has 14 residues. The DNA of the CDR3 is TGCGCCAGCAGCCAAGATAAGATCACAGAGACCCAGTACTTC. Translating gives CASSQDKITETQYF.

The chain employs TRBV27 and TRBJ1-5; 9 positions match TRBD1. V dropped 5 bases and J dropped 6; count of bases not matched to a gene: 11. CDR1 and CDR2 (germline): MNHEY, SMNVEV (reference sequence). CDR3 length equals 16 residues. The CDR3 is CASSPMSRDRVQPQHF. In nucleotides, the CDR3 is TGTGCCAGCAGTCCCATGTCCCGGGACAGGGTTCAGCCCCAGCATTTT.

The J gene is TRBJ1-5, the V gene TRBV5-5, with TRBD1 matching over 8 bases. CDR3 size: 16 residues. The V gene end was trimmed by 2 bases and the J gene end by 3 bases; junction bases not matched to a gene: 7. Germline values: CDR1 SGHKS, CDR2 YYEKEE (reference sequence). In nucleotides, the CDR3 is TGTGCCAGCAGCTTATCCGGGACAGGTTCCAATCAGCCCCAGCATTTT. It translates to CASSLSGTGSNQPQHF.

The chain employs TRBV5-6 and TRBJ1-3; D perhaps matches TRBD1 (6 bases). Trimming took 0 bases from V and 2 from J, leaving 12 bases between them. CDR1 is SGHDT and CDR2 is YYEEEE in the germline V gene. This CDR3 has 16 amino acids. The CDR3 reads CASSLGQGKTGNTIYF. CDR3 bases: TGTGCCAGCAGCTTGGGGCAGGGGAAAACTGGAAACACCATATATTTT.

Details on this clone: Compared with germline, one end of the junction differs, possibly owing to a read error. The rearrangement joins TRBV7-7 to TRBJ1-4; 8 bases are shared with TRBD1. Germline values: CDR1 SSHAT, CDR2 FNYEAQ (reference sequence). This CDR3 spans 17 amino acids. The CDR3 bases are TGTGCTAGCAGCTTAGGGCTCCCGGGACAGGCCGATGAAAAACTGTTTTTT. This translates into CASSLGLPGQADEKLFF.

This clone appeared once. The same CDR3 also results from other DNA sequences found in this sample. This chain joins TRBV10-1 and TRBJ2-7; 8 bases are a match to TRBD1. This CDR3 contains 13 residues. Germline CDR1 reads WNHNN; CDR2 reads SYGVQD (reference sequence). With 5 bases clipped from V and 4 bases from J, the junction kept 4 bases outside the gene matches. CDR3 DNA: TGCGCCAGCAGTCCGGGGACAGGTTACGAGCAGTACTTC. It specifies CASSPGTGYEQYF.

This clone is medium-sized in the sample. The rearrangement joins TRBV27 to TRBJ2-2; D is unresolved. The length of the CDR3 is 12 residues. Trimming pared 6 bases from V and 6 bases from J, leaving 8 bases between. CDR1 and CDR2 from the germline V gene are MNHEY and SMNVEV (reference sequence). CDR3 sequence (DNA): TGTGCCAGCAGACTACCCCCCGGGGAGCTGTTTTTT. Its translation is CASRLPPGELFF.

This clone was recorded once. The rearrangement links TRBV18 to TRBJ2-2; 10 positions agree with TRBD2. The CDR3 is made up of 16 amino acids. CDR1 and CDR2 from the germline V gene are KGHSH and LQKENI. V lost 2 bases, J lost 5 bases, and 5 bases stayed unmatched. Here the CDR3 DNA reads TGTGCCAGCTCACCAGTACTAGCGGGACGAACCGGGGAGCTGTTTTTT. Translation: CASSPVLAGRTGELFF.

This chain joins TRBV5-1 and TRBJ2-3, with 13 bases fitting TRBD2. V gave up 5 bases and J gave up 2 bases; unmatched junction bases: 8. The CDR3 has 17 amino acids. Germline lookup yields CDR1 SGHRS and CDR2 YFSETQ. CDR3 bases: TGCGCCAGCAGGTCGCAAACTAGCGGGAGGGCCACAGATACGCAGTATTTT. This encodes CASRSQTSGRATDTQYF.

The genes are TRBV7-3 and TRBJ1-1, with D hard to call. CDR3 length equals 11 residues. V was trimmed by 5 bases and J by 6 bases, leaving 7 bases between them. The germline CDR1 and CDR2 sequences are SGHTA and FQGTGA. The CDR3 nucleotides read TGTGCCAGCAGCGCTAGATCTGAAGCTTTCTTT. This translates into CASSARSEAFF.